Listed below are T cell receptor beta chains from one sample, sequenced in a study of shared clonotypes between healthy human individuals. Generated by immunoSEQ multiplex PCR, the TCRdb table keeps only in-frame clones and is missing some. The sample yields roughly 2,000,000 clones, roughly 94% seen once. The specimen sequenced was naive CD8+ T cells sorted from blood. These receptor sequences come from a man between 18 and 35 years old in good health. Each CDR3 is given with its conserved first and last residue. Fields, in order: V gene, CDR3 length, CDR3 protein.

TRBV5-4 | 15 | CASSSRDTLADTQYF
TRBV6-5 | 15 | CASSYGTASYNEQFF
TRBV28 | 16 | CASSLRTGASGTEAFF
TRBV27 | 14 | CASSLSQASYEQYF
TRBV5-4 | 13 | CASSLVVGYEQYF
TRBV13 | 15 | CASSLRGQELYEQYF
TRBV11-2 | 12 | CASGGQDYEQYF
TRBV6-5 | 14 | CASSFGSGKETQYF
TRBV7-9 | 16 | CASSLSEGQGLNGYTF
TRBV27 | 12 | CASSPGGYGYTF
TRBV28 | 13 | CASSQRGAQPQHF